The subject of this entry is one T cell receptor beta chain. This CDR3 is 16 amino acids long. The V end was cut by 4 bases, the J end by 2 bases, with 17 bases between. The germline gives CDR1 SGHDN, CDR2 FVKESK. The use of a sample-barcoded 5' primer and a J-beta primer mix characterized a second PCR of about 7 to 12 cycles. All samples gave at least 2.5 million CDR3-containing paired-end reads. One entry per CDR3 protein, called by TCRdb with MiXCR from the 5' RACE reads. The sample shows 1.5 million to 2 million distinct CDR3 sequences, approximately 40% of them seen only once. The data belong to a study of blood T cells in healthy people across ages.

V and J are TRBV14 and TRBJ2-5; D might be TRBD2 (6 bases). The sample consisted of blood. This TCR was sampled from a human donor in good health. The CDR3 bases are TGTGCCAGCAGCCCAGACGGGGGTTCGGTTCAAGAGACCCAGTACTTC. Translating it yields CASSPDGGSVQETQYF.